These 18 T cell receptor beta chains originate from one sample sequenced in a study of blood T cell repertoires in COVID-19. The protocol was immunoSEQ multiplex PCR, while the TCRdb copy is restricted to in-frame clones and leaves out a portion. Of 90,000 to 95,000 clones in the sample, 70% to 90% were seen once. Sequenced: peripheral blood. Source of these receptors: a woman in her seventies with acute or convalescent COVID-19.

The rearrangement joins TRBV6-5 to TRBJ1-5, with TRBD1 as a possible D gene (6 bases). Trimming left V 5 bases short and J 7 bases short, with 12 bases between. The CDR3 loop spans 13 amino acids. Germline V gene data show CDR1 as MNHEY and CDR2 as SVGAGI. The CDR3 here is CASSTGGLQPQHF. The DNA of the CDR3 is TGTGCCAGCAGTACCGGGGGGCTGCAGCCCCAGCATTTT.

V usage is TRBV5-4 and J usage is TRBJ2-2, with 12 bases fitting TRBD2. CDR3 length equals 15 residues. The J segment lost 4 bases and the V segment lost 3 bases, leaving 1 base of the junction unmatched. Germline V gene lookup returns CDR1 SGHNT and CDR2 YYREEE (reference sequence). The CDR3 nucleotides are TGTGCCAGCAGCTCGACTAGCGGGAGCACCGGGGAGCTGTTTTTT. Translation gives CASSSTSGSTGELFF. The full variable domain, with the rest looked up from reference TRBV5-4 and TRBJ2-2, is ETGVTQSPTHLIKTRGQQVTLRCSSQSGHNTVSWYQQALGQGPQFIFQYYREEENGRGNFPPRFSGLQFPNYSSELNVNALELDDSALYLCASSSTSGSTGELFFGEGSRLTVL.

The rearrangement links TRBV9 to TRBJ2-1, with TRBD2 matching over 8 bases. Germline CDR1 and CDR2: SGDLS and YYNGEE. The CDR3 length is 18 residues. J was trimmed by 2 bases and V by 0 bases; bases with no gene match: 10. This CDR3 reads CASSVESSGQPTYNEQFF. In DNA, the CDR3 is TGTGCCAGCAGCGTAGAGTCTAGCGGGCAACCTACCTACAATGAGCAGTTCTTC.

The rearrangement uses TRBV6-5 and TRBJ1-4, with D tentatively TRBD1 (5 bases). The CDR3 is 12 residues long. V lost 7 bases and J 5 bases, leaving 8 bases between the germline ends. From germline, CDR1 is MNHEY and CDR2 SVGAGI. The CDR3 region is CASNHRNEKLFF. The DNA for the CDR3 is TGTGCCAGCAATCACAGGAATGAAAAACTGTTTTTT.

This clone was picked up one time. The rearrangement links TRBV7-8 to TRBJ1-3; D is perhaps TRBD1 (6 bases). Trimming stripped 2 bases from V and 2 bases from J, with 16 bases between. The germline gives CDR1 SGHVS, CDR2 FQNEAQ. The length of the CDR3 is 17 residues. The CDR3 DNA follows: TGTGCCAGCAGCTTAAGACCCGGGACACAGACTGGAAACACCATATATTTT. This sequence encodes CASSLRPGTQTGNTIYF.

The CDR3 DNA reads TGTGCCAGTAGCAAACAATTGGCGGGAAGCTACAATGAGCAGTTCTTC. As protein: CASSKQLAGSYNEQFF. The chain is built from TRBV19 and TRBJ2-1, with D tentatively TRBD2 (6 bases). The CDR3 totals 16 residues. The germline CDR1 and CDR2 sequences are LNHDA and SQIVND (reference sequence). The V gene lost 6 bases and the J gene lost 3 bases, with 18 bases spanning the gap.

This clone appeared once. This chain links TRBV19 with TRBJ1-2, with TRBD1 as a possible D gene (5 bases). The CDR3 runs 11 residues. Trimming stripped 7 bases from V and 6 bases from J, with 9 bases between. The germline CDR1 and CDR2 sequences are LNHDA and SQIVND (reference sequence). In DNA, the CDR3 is TGTGCCAGTAACTTAGGGGATGGCTACACCTTC. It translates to CASNLGDGYTF.

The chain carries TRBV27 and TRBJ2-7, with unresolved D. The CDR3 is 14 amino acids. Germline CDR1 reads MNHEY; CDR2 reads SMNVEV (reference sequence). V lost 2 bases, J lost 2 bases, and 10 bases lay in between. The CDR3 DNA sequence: TGTGCCAGCAGTTTAAACCTCCCAGCCTACGAGCAGTACTTC. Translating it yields CASSLNLPAYEQYF.

CDR3 region: CAWSVLSAGGPNEQFF. The DNA of the CDR3 is TGTGCCTGGAGTGTACTGTCAGCGGGGGGGCCCAATGAGCAGTTCTTC. The chain carries TRBV30 and TRBJ2-1; 10 nucleotides line up with TRBD2. The V and J ends lost 0 bases and 6 bases, in that order; junction bases with no gene match: 8. The CDR3 extends over 16 amino acids. Per germline, CDR1 GTSNPN and CDR2 SVGIG (reference sequence).

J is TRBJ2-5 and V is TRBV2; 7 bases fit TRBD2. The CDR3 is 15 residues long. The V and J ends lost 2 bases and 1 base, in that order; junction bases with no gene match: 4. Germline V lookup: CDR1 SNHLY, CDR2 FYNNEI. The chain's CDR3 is CASSERLAAQETQYF. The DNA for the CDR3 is TGTGCCAGCAGTGAAAGGCTAGCGGCCCAAGAGACCCAGTACTTC.

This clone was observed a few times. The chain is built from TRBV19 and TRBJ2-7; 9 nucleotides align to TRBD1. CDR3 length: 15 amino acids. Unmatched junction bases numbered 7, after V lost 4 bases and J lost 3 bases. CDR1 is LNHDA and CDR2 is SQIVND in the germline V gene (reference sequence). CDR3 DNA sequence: TGTGCCAGTAGTACAACCGGGACAGGGCTCTACGAGCAGTACTTC. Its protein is CASSTTGTGLYEQYF.

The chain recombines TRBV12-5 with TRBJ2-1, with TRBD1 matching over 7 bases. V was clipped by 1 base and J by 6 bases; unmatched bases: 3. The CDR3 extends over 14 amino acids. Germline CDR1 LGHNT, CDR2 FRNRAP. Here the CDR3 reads CASGLGTGVNEQFF. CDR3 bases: TGTGCTAGTGGTTTGGGCACAGGGGTCAATGAGCAGTTCTTC.

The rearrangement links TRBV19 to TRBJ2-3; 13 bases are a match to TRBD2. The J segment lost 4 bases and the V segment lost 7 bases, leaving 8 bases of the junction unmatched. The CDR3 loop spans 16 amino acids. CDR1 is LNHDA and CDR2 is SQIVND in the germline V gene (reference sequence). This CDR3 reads CASTNLLAGGPDTQYF. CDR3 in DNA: TGTGCCAGTACCAATCTACTAGCGGGAGGGCCAGATACGCAGTATTTT.

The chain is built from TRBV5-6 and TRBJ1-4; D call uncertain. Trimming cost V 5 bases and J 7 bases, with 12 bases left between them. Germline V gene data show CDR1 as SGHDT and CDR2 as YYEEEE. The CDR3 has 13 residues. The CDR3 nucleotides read TGTGCCAGCAGGCTTCATGGGAGTGAAAAACTGTTTTTT. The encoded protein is CASRLHGSEKLFF.

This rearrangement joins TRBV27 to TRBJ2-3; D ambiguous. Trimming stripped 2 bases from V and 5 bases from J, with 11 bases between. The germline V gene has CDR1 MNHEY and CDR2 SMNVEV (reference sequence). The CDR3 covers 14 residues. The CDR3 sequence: CASSLLEDGDTQYF. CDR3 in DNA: TGTGCCAGCAGTTTACTAGAAGACGGAGATACGCAGTATTTT.

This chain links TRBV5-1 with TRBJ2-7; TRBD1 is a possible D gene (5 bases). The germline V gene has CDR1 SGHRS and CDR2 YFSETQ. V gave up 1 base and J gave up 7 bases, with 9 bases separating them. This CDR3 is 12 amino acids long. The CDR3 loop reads CASSLTGREQYF. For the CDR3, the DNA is TGCGCCAGCAGCTTGACAGGTCGGGAGCAGTACTTC. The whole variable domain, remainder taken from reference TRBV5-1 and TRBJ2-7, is KAGVTQTPRYLIKTRGQQVTLSCSPISGHRSVSWYQQTPGQGLQFLFEYFSETQRNKGNFPGRFSGRQFSNSRSEMNVSTLELGDSALYLCASSLTGREQYFGPGTRLTVT.

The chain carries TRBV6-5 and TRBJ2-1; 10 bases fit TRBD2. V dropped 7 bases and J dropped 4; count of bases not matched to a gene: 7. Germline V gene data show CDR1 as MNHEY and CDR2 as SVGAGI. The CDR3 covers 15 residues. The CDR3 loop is CASNPLAGEYNEQFF. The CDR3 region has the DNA TGTGCCAGCAACCCTCTAGCGGGAGAATACAATGAGCAGTTCTTC.

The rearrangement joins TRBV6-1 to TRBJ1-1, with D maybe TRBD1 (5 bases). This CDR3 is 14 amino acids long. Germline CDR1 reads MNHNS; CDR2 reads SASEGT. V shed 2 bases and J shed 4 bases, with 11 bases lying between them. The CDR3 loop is CASSELGPGTEAFF. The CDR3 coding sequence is TGTGCCAGCAGTGAACTGGGGCCGGGCACTGAAGCTTTCTTT.